This T cell receptor beta chain comes out of a study of blood T cell repertoires in COVID-19. Study background: Researchers got acute and convalescent COVID-19 samples from the United States, Italy and Spain. PBMCs, B-cell-depleted T cells, or T cells were the source of the cDNA or gDNA that made up the material.

Under the authors' procedure: It was from reference gene primer amplification that nucleated cell counts were estimated. The protocol was immunoSEQ multiplex PCR, while the TCRdb copy is restricted to in-frame clones and leaves out a portion. The V and J calls and the clone size are those of that table, but D and trimming were determined from the DNA. The sample records 300,000 or so clones, 70% to 90% being singletons. This clone was seen a single time. J was trimmed by 7 bases and V by 7 bases; bases with no gene match: 7. Germline CDR1 and CDR2: MNHEY and SVGAGI. This CDR3 contains 13 residues. This clonotype was obtained from a woman in her 50s with active or convalescent COVID-19. V and J are TRBV6-5 and TRBJ1-5; 7 bases map to TRBD1. Input material: peripheral blood. CDR3 nucleotide sequence: TGTGCCAGCACTTTGGGGACAGACCAGCCCCAGCATTTT. Protein sequence: CASTLGTDQPQHF.